This TCR beta chain was captured by sequencing in a study of blood T cell repertoires in COVID-19. Clones were sequenced by immunoSEQ multiplex PCR, and TCRdb holds only the in-frame ones, with some missing. The table has around 470,000 clones, about 91% seen once. The CDR3 runs to 14 residues. V lost 1 base to trimming and J lost 6 bases, with 9 bases between them. Germline lookup yields CDR1 SGHVS and CDR2 FNYEAQ. The chain links TRBV7-6 to TRBJ2-2; no reliable D call. The source is a man younger than 35 with COVID-19, enrolled during active disease. The specimen was peripheral blood. The CDR3 loop reads CASSLDSGPGELFF. For the CDR3, the DNA is TGTGCCAGCAGCTTAGATTCAGGCCCCGGGGAGCTGTTTTTT.